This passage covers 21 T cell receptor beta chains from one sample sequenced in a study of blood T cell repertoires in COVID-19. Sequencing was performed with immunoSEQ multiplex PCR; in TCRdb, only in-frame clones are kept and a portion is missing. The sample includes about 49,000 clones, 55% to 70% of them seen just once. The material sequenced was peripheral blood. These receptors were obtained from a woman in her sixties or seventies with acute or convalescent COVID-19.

CDR3 in amino acids: CASSLTAGYEQYF. The CDR3 DNA reads as TGTGCCAGCAGCCTAACCGCGGGGTACGAGCAGTACTTC. This rearrangement joins TRBV28 to TRBJ2-7, with D perhaps TRBD2 (6 bases). The germline gives CDR1 MDHEN, CDR2 SYDVKM. This CDR3 contains 13 residues. Trimming removed 6 bases from V and 4 bases from J, with 13 bases in between.

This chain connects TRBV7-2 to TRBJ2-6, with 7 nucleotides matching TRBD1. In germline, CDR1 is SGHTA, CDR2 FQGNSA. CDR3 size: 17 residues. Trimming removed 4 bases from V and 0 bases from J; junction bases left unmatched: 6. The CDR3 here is CASSWGQYYSGANVLTF. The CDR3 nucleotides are TGTGCCAGCAGCTGGGGACAGTATTACTCTGGGGCCAACGTCCTGACTTTC. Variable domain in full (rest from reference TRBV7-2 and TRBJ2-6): GAGVSQSPSNKVTEKGKDVELRCDPISGHTALYWYRQSLGQGLEFLIYFQGNSAPDKSGLPSDRFSAERTGGSVSTLTIQRTQQEDSAVYLCASSWGQYYSGANVLTFGAGSRLTVL.

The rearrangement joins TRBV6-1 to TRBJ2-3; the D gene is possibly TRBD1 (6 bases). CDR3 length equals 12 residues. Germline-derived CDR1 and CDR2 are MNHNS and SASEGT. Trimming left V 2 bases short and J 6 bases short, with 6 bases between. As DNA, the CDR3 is TGTGCCAGCAGTGAACAGGGGGATACGCAGTATTTT. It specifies CASSEQGDTQYF.

The CDR3 loop reads CASSTAGTGDSPLHF. As DNA, the CDR3 is TGTGCCAGTAGTACCGCCGGGACAGGCGATTCACCCCTCCACTTT. The rearrangement uses TRBV19 and TRBJ1-6; 8 bases are a match to TRBD1. CDR3 length: 15 residues. The germline CDR1 and CDR2 sequences are LNHDA and SQIVND (reference sequence). The ends lost 4 bases at V and 8 bases at J; junction bases unmatched: 7.

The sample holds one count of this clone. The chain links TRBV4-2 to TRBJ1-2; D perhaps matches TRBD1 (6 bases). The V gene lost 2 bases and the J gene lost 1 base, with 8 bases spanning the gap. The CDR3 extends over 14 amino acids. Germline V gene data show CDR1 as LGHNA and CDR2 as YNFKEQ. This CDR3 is CASSQPDSNYGYTF. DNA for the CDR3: TGTGCCAGCAGCCAACCGGACAGTAACTATGGCTACACCTTC.

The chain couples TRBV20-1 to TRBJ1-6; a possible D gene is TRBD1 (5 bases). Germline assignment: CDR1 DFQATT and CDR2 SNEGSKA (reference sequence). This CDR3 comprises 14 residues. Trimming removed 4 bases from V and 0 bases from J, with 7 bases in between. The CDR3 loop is CSAIDSSYNSPLHF. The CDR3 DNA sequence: TGCAGTGCTATTGACAGCTCCTATAATTCACCCCTCCACTTT.

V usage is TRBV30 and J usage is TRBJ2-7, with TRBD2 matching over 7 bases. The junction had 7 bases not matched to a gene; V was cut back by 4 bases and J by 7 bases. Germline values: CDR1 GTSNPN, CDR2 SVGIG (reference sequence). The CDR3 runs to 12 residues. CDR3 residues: CAWKRGALEQYF. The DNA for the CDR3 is TGTGCCTGGAAGCGGGGCGCCCTGGAGCAGTACTTC.

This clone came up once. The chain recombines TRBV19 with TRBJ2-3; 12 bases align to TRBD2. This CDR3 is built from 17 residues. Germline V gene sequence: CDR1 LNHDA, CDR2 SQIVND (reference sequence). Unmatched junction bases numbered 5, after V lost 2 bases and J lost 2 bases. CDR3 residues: CASSISLAGGYTDTQYF. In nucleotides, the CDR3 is TGTGCCAGTAGTATAAGCCTAGCGGGAGGGTACACAGATACGCAGTATTTT.

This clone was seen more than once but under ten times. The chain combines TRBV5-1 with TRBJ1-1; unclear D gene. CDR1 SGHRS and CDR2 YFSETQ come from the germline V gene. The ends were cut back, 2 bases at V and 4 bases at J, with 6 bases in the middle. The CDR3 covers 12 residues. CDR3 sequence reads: CASSFSPTEAFF. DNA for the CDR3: TGCGCCAGCAGCTTCTCCCCCACTGAAGCTTTCTTT.

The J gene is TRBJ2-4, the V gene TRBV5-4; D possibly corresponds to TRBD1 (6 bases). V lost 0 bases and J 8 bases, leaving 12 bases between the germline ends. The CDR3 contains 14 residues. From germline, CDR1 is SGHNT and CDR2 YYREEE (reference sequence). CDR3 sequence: CASSLGTRGDIQYF. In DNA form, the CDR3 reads TGTGCCAGCAGCTTGGGAACCAGGGGAGACATTCAGTACTTC.

CDR3 loop: CASSGQGYGYTF. Written as DNA, the CDR3 is TGTGCCAGCAGCGGACAGGGCTATGGCTACACCTTC. The rearrangement uses TRBV2 and TRBJ1-2; 8 bases are shared with TRBD1. The CDR3 sequence is 12 residues long. Looked up from germline, CDR1 is SNHLY and CDR2 is FYNNEI. V was clipped by 6 bases and J by 4 bases; unmatched bases: 1.

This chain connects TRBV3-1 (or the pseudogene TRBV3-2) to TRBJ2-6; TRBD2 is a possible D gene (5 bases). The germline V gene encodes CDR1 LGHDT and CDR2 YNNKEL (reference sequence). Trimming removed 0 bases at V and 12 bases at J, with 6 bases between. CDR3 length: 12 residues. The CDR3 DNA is TGTGCCAGCAGCCAAGAGGAGGCCGTCCTGACTTTC. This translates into CASSQEEAVLTF.

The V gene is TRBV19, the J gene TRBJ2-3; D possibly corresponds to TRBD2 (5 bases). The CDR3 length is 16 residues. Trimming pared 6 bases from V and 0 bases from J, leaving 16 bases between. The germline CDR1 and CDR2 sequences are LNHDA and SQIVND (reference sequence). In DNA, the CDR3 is TGTGCCAGTAGGGGGAGTAGTGGATGGAGCACAGATACGCAGTATTTT. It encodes CASRGSSGWSTDTQYF.

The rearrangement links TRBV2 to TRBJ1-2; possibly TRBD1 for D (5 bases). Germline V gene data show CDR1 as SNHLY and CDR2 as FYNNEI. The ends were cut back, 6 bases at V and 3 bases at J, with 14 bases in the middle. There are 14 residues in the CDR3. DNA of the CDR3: TGTGCCAGCAGGGATGCTCAGGGCTACTATGGCTACACCTTC. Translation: CASRDAQGYYGYTF.

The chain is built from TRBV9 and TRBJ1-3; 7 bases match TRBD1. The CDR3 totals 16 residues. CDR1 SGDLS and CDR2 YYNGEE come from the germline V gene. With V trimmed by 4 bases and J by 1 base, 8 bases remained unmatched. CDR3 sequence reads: CASSPRQGFSGNTIYF. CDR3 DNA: TGTGCCAGCAGCCCACGACAGGGTTTTTCTGGAAACACCATATATTTT.

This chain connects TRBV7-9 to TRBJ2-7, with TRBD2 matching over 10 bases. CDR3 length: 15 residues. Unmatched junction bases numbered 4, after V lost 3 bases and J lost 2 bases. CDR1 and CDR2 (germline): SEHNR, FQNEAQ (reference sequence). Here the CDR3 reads CASSFTSGATYEQYF. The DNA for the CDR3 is TGTGCCAGCAGCTTTACTAGCGGGGCCACCTACGAGCAGTACTTC.

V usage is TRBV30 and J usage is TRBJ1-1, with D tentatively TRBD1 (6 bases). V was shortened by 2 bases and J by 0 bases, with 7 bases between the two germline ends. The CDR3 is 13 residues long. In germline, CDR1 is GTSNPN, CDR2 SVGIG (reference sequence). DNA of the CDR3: TGTGCCTGGAGTAGGGGGTTGAACACTGAAGCTTTCTTT. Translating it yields CAWSRGLNTEAFF. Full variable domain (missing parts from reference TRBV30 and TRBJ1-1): SQTIHQWPATLVQPVGSPLSLECTVEGTSNPNLYWYRQAAGRGLQLLFYSVGIGQISSEVPQNLSASRPQDRQFILSSKKLLLSDSGFYLCAWSRGLNTEAFFGQGTRLTVV.

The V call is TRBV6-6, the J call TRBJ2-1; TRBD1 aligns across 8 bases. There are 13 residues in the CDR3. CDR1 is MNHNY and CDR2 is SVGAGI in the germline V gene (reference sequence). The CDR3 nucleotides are TGTGCGACCCAGGGGGCCGCTTTCGATGAGCAGTTCTTC. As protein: CATQGAAFDEQFF.

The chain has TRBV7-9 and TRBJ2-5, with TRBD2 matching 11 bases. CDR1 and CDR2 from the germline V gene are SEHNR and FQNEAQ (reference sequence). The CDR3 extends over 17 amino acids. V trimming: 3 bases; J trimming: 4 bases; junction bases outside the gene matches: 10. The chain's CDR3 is CASSLRSSGRSGETQYF. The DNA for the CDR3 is TGTGCCAGCAGCTTGAGGTCTAGCGGGAGGTCTGGAGAGACCCAGTACTTC.

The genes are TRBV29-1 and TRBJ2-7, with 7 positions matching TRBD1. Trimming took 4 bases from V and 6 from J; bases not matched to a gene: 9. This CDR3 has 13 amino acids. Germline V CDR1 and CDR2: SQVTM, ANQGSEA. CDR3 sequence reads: CSVVTGISGEQYF. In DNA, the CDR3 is TGCAGCGTTGTGACAGGGATAAGCGGCGAGCAGTACTTC.

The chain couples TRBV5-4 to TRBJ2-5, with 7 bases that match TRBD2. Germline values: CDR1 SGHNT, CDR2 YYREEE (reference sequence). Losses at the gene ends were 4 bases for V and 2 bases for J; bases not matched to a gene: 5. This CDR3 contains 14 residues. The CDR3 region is CASSASGVQETQYF. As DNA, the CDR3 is TGTGCCAGCAGCGCTAGCGGAGTACAAGAGACCCAGTACTTC.